The rows below give T cell receptor beta chains drawn from one sample of a study of identical twins. TCRdb re-called the 5' RACE reads with MiXCR, one entry per CDR3 protein. The sample holds 1.5 million to 2 million distinct CDR3 sequences, under 35% seen once. Sequencing input: cord blood. The receptors here all came from a newborn girl in good health. The CDR3 runs from the conserved cysteine through the conserved F or W. The D gene is left open where the match is weak. A row's size may be missing; if present it is once, few, many or a size class.

>TRBD1|many|TRBJ2-7|TRBV29-1
CSVVKDRGREQYF
TGCAGCGTTGTTAAGGACAGGGGGCGCGAGCAGTACTTC
>NA|few|TRBJ1-1|TRBV7-9
CASSGRDTRTEAFF
TGTGCCAGCAGCGGGCGGGACACTAGAACTGAAGCTTTCTTT
>NA|NA|TRBJ1-2|TRBV6-4
CASSDSNQPYYGYTF
TGTGCCAGCAGTGACTCGAATCAGCCCTACTATGGCTACACCTTC
>NA|NA|TRBJ2-5|TRBV6-2/TRBV6-3
CASSLLPDRYQETQYF
TGTGCCAGCAGTCTTCTACCTGACAGGTACCAAGAGACCCAGTACTTC
>NA|few|TRBJ1-2|TRBV28
CASSLPALPNYGYTF
TGTGCCAGCAGTTTGCCAGCGCTGCCTAACTATGGCTACACCTTC
>TRBD2|few|TRBJ2-7|TRBV11-2
CASSLDASGKDEQYF
TGTGCCAGCAGCTTAGATGCTAGCGGGAAGGACGAGCAGTACTTC
>TRBD1|many|TRBJ2-5|TRBV12-3/TRBV12-4
CASSRGQALQETQYF
TGTGCCAGCAGTCGTGGACAGGCACTCCAAGAGACCCAGTACTTC
>TRBD1|NA|TRBJ1-1|TRBV4-1
CACSQVPPGQGRPTEAFF
TGCGCCTGCAGCCAAGTCCCCCCGGGACAGGGGAGGCCCACTGAAGCTTTCTTT
>NA|NA|TRBJ1-5|TRBV28
CASSLRGGAYSNQPQHF
TGTGCCAGCAGTTTAAGGGGGGGCGCTTATAGCAATCAGCCCCAGCATTTT
>TRBD2|NA|TRBJ2-1|TRBV2
CASTARGGHNEQFF
TGTGCCAGCACCGCGCGGGGGGGCCACAATGAGCAGTTCTTC
>NA|few|TRBJ2-7|TRBV20-1
CSATPYRTIYEQYF
TGCAGTGCTACCCCATACCGGACGATCTACGAGCAGTACTTC
>NA|few|TRBJ2-5|TRBV20-1
CSAQDETQYF
TGCAGTGCTCAGGATGAGACCCAGTACTTC
>NA|NA|TRBJ2-7|TRBV5-6
CASSLDGPYPLDYYYEQYF
TGTGCCAGCAGCTTGGACGGCCCCTATCCCTTGGACTACTACTACGAGCAGTACTTC
>TRBD1|few|TRBJ1-4|TRBV28
CASSNRGANEKLFF
TGTGCCAGCAGCAACAGGGGAGCTAATGAAAAACTGTTTTTT
>NA|few|TRBJ2-7|TRBV6-1
CASSELAGLNSYEQYF
TGTGCCAGCAGTGAACTCGCCGGGTTGAATTCCTACGAGCAGTACTTC
>NA|NA|TRBJ2-1|TRBV5-1
CASSLVQGGYEQFF
TGCGCCAGCAGCTTGGTTCAGGGCGGGTATGAGCAGTTCTTC